This is a list of T cell receptor beta chains from one sample in a study of T cells in localized non-small cell lung cancer. The table came from immunoSEQ multiplex PCR; TCRdb's copy has only in-frame clones and leaves some out. The sample yields roughly 50,000 clones, approximately 90% seen once. Sequenced here: peripheral blood, sampled before any cancer treatment. These receptors were taken from a man aged 35-69 years with stage I lung adenocarcinoma. Each CDR3 is given with its conserved first and last residue. The D gene is left open where the match is weak. Rows give clone size only sometimes, using once, few, many, or a class for an expanded clone.

>TRBJ2-3|TRBD1|TRBV5-1|once
CASSLGASGQGSTDTQYF
TGCGCCAGCAGCTTGGGGGCTTCCGGACAGGGGAGCACAGATACGCAGTATTTT
>TRBJ2-3|-|TRBV11-2|-
CASTPVQDTQYF
TGTGCCAGCACCCCCGTCCAAGATACGCAGTATTTT
>TRBJ1-6|-|TRBV28|-
CASSLLVRYSPLHF
TGTGCCAGCAGTTTATTGGTCCGTTATTCACCCCTCCACTTT
>TRBJ1-2|-|TRBV27|-
CASSPSGRHLGYTF
TGTGCCAGCAGTCCTTCAGGACGGCATCTTGGCTACACCTTC
>TRBJ2-7|-|TRBV10-3|-
CAISDLDSLIHEQYF
TGTGCCATCAGTGATTTGGACAGCCTTATACACGAGCAGTACTTC
>TRBJ2-3|TRBD2|TRBV7-9|-
CASSQREGRGDTQYF
TGTGCCAGCAGCCAGCGGGAGGGCCGTGGAGATACGCAGTATTTT
>TRBJ1-1|-|TRBV4-3|-
CASSQWEGAEAFF
TGCGCCAGCAGCCAGTGGGAAGGGGCTGAAGCTTTCTTT
>TRBJ1-2|-|TRBV19|-
CASSSGGYGYTF
TGTGCCAGTAGCTCCGGGGGCTATGGCTACACCTTC
>TRBJ2-7|TRBD2|TRBV2|-
CASTSGTSSYEQYF
TGTGCCAGCACTAGCGGGACCAGCTCCTACGAGCAGTACTTC
>TRBJ2-1|TRBD2|TRBV7-2|-
CASSKTSGGYNEQFF
TGTGCCAGCAGCAAGACTAGCGGGGGTTACAATGAGCAGTTCTTC
>TRBJ2-1|-|TRBV7-2|-
CASSLAGYEQFF
TGTGCCAGCAGCTTAGCTGGTTACGAGCAGTTCTTC
>TRBJ2-5|-|TRBV5-4|-
CASSDDSETQYF
TGTGCCAGCAGCGATGACAGTGAGACCCAGTACTTC
>TRBJ2-7|TRBD1|TRBV11-2|-
CASSLTTGKEYEQYF
TGTGCCAGCAGCTTGACGACAGGGAAAGAGTACGAGCAGTACTTC
>TRBJ1-1|-|TRBV4-2|-
CASSQETTRGNTEAFF
TGTGCCAGCAGCCAAGAGACGACCCGGGGGAACACTGAAGCTTTCTTT
>TRBJ2-1|TRBD2|TRBV28|-
CASSFTSGANEQFF
TGTGCCAGCAGTTTCACTAGCGGAGCCAATGAGCAGTTCTTC
>TRBJ2-7|-|TRBV2|-
CASSDDRQVYEQYF
TGTGCCAGCAGTGACGACAGGCAAGTCTACGAGCAGTACTTC
>TRBJ1-4|-|TRBV18|-
CASSTQLGTNEKLFF
TGTGCCAGCTCCACGCAACTGGGAACTAATGAAAAACTGTTTTTT
>TRBJ2-5|-|TRBV19|-
CASSADLPWGETQYF
TGTGCCAGTAGTGCTGACCTCCCCTGGGGGGAGACCCAGTACTTC
>TRBJ1-5|-|TRBV27|-
CASSFLRGQPQHF
TGTGCCAGCAGTTTTTTGCGGGGCCAGCCCCAGCATTTT
>TRBJ1-3|-|TRBV6-6|-
CASSYSGQVRNTIYF
TGTGCCAGCAGTTACTCGGGGCAGGTAAGAAACACCATATATTTT
>TRBJ2-1|TRBD2|TRBV7-2|-
CASSLLSGRAGNEQFF
TGTGCCAGCAGCTTACTTAGCGGGAGGGCCGGTAATGAGCAGTTCTTC
>TRBJ1-4|-|TRBV19|-
CASSIPLGGGDEKLFF
TGTGCCAGTAGTATACCCCTCGGGGGGGGCGATGAAAAACTGTTTTTT
>TRBJ2-7|TRBD1|TRBV7-2|-
CASSLVEGTGDHEQYF
TGTGCCAGCAGCTTAGTGGAGGGGACAGGGGACCACGAGCAGTACTTC
>TRBJ2-1|-|TRBV7-7|-
CASSLGGWQLGEQFF
TGTGCTAGCAGCTTAGGGGGGTGGCAGCTGGGTGAGCAGTTCTTC
>TRBJ2-1|-|TRBV2|-
CASRARQGGNEQFF
TGTGCCAGCAGAGCCCGACAGGGAGGAAATGAGCAGTTCTTC
>TRBJ2-1|TRBD2|TRBV7-6|-
CASSLGLAGEIEQFF
TGTGCCAGCAGCTTAGGACTAGCGGGAGAGATTGAGCAGTTCTTC
>TRBJ2-7|-|TRBV4-3|once
CASSRGDVASYEQYF
TGCGCCAGCAGCCGGGGGGATGTAGCAAGCTACGAGCAGTACTTC
>TRBJ1-1|-|TRBV19|-
CASSISVVTEAFF
TGTGCCAGTAGTATCAGTGTAGTCACTGAAGCTTTCTTT
>TRBJ2-1|TRBD2|TRBV6-1|-
CASRLREIYEQFF
TGTGCCAGCAGGCTGCGGGAGATCTATGAGCAGTTCTTC
>TRBJ2-3|-|TRBV19|-
CASSQGWGIDTQYF
TGTGCCAGTAGCCAGGGGTGGGGCATAGATACGCAGTATTTT
>TRBJ2-7|-|TRBV10-3|-
CAIRPGSPSYEQYF
TGTGCCATCAGGCCCGGTTCGCCATCCTACGAGCAGTACTTC
>TRBJ2-7|-|TRBV18|-
CASSGYSYEQYF
TGTGCCAGCTCCGGTTACAGCTACGAGCAGTACTTC
>TRBJ1-1|-|TRBV6-5|-
CASSPRTISDEAFF
TGTGCCAGCAGTCCGCGGACAATCTCCGATGAAGCTTTCTTT
>TRBJ2-7|-|TRBV28|-
CASTSKSYEQYF
TGTGCCTCCACAAGTAAGTCCTACGAGCAGTACTTC
>TRBJ2-5|TRBD1|TRBV27|-
CASSPRTGSFETQYF
TGTGCCAGCAGTCCCCGGACAGGGTCTTTCGAGACCCAGTACTTC